This T cell receptor beta chain was documented in a study of T-cell reconstitution after alpha-beta-depleted transplantation in children. The CDR3 has 14 amino acids. CDR1 DFQATT and CDR2 SNEGSKA come from the germline V gene (reference sequence). Trimming pared 5 bases from V and 2 bases from J, leaving 15 bases between. In this sample, this clonotype turned up a few times. Using unique molecular identifiers, the investigators prepared the TCRbeta library. TCRdb fed the PCR reads into MiXCR, producing one record per CDR3 protein. There are approximately 130,000 distinct CDR3 sequences in the sample; about 9.9% occur only once, and less than 25% lies in the top ten.

The receptor comes from a girl in the first two years of life who had a stem cell transplant for combined immunodeficiency, so the T cells may come from the graft donor. The V call is TRBV20-1, the J call TRBJ1-1; D is possibly TRBD1 (6 bases). The sequencing used PBMCs, mostly from graft donor cells, collected 180 days after TCRalphabeta/CD19-depleted stem cell transplant. In DNA form, the CDR3 reads TGCAGTGCTTTTTCCCAGGGGTTTAACACTGAAGCTTTCTTT. It yields the protein CSAFSQGFNTEAFF.